The 4 T cell receptor beta chains given below trace back to one sample, sequenced in a study of read filtering for tumor transcriptome and immune sequencing. This library used approximately 0.4 ug RNA and molecular barcoded adaptors spanning alpha/delta and beta/gamma chains. TCRdb re-analysed the reads in MiXCR, keeping a single row per CDR3 protein. In the table there are 75,000 to 95,000 distinct CDR3 sequences, 9% to 15% of which are singletons. Sequencing was performed on a population of CD138-negative cells sorted from bone marrow. These receptors were taken from a donor at least 40 years old with multiple myeloma.

As for this clonotype: A much larger clone lies a single base off, so this may be a read error. The chain combines TRBV28 with TRBJ2-7; D may be TRBD1 (5 bases). CDR1 and CDR2 from the germline V gene are MDHEN and SYDVKM. Between the trimmed V and J ends, which lost 8 bases and 12 bases, there was a span of 20 bases. The CDR3 runs to 12 residues. This chain's CDR3 is CASGLTLGPWYF. The CDR3 nucleotides are TGTGCCAGCGGTCTAACCCTGGGGCCCTGGTACTTC.

This clonotype was observed a few times. This may be a read error: a much more frequent sequence differs by one nucleotide. The V call is TRBV2, the J call TRBJ1-2; D ambiguous. There are 12 residues in the CDR3. V lost 7 bases and J 5 bases, leaving 11 bases between the germline ends. Germline lookup yields CDR1 SNHLY and CDR2 FYNNEI. CDR3 protein: CASTLERYGYTF. The CDR3 region has the DNA TGTGCCAGCACCTTGGAGCGGTATGGCTACACCTTC.

This clonotype was detected ten times or more. The V call is TRBV24-1, the J call TRBJ2-2; D not certain. CDR1 KGHDR and CDR2 SFDVKD come from the germline V gene. The CDR3 is made up of 13 amino acids. V gave up 5 bases and J gave up 5 bases, with 8 bases separating them. The CDR3: CATSAPITGELFF. The CDR3 region has the DNA TGTGCCACCAGTGCTCCAATTACCGGGGAGCTGTTTTTT.

This clonotype appeared once. A far larger clone differs by one base, so this is likely a read error. The chain couples TRBV11-1 to TRBJ2-1; 10 bases fit TRBD2. The CDR3 length is 15 residues. Germline CDR1 and CDR2: SGHAT and FQDESV (reference sequence). DNA for the CDR3: TGTGCCAGCAGCTTAATAGCGGGAGGTTACAATGAGCGGTTCTTC. Protein product: CASSLIAGGYNERFF.